A single sample gave rise to the 3 T cell receptor beta chains below, sequenced in a study of vaccination effects on CD4 cells after COVID-19. Before sequencing, viral peptide pools were used by the ViraFEST assay to expand antigen-specific CD4+ T cells. After about 10 days in culture, the CD4+ T cells were isolated. All study participants received two doses of BNT162b2 or mRNA-1273 vaccine. Data came from immunoSEQ multiplex PCR; TCRdb stores just in-frame clones and leaves some out. This sample has tens of thousands of clones; over 75% occur once, and the top ten carry approximately 1%. Antigen specificity for these receptors is unknown. The starting material was CD4+ T cells from PBMCs cultured with HCoV-OC43 spike peptides, obtained after COVID-19 vaccination. Subset defined: HCoV-OC43 spike overlapping peptide pool stimulation. Source of these receptors: a human donor who received a COVID-19 vaccine.

The CDR3, as DNA: TGCGCCAGCAGCTTCGTAGAGGGGGCTAATTACGAGCAGTACGTC. This translates into CASSFVEGANYEQYV. The chain uses TRBV5-1 and TRBJ2-7; 7 nucleotides match TRBD1. Trimming cost V 2 bases and J 4 bases; bases outside gene matches: 9. The CDR3 has 15 residues. CDR1 is SGHRS, CDR2 YFSETQ, per germline.

The chain carries TRBV2 and TRBJ2-7, with D possibly TRBD2 on 7 matching bases. V dropped 7 bases and J dropped 2 bases, with 15 bases sitting between them. The CDR3 is made up of 14 amino acids. Germline-derived CDR1 and CDR2 are SNHLY and FYNNEI. CDR3 in DNA: TGTGCCAGCACCTTCGGGGGGCCAACCTACGAGCAGTACGTC. It is translated as CASTFGGPTYEQYV.

This chain links TRBV3-1 (or the pseudogene TRBV3-2) with TRBJ1-2; D gene ambiguous. Germline loops: CDR1 LGHDT, CDR2 YNNKEL (reference sequence). The CDR3 has 15 amino acids. Trimming took off 1 base at V and 5 bases at J, with 14 bases between the two ends. The CDR3 is CASSQGSREGYGYTF. As DNA, the CDR3 is TGTGCCAGCAGCCAAGGATCAAGGGAAGGGTATGGCTACACCTTC.